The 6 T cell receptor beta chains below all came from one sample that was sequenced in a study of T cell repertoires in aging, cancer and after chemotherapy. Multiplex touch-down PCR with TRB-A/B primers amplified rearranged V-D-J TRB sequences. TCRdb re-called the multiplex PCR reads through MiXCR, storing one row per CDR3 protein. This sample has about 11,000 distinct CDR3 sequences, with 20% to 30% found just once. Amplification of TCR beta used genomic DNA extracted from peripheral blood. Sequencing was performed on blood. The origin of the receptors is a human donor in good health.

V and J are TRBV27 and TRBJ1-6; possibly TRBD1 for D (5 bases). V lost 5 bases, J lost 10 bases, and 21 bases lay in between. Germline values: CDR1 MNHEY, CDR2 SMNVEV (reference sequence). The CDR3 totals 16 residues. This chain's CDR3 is CASSPHLGRGRSPLHF. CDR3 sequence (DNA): TGTGCCAGCAGTCCTCATCTTGGGAGGGGAAGGTCACCCCTCCACTTT.

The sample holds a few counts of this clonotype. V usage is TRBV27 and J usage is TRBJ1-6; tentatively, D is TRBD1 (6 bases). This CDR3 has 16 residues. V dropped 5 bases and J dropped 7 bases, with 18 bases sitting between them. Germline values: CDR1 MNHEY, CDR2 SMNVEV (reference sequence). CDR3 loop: CASSARLQGPNSPLHF. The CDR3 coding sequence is TGTGCCAGCAGTGCCCGATTACAGGGTCCAAATTCACCCCTCCACTTT.

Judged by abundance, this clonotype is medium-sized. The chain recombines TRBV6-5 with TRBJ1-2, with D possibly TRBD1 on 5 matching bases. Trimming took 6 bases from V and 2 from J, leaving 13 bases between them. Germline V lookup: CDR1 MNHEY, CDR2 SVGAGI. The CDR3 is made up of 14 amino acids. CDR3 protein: CASSPLDTNYGYTF. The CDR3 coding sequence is TGTGCCAGCAGCCCATTGGACACGAACTATGGCTACACCTTC.

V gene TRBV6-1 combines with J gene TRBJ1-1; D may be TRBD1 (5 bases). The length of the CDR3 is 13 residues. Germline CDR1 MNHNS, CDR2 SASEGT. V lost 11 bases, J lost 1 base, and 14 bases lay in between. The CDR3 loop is CAGGWQGNTEAFF. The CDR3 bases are TGTGCCGGCGGGTGGCAGGGGAACACTGAAGCTTTCTTT.

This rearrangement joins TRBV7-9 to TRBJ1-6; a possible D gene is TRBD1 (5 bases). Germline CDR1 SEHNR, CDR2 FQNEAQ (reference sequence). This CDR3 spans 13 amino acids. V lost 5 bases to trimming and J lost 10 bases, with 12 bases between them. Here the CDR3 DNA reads TGTGCCAGCAGCAATGACAGAGGGTCACCCCTCCACTTT. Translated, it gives CASSNDRGSPLHF.

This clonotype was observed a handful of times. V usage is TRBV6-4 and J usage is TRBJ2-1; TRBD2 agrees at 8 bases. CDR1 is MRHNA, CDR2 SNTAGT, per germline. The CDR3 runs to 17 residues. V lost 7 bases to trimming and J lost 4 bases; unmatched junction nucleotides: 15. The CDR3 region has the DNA TGTGCCAGCACCACCCACTCAAGCGGGGGAGATTACAATGAGCAGTTCTTC. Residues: CASTTHSSGGDYNEQFF.